This passage covers 30 T cell receptor beta chains from one sample sequenced in a study of blood T cell repertoires in COVID-19. The data were produced by immunoSEQ multiplex PCR, yet TCRdb's version contains in-frame clones alone and is incomplete. The data contain 180,000 or so clones, more than 60% of them singletons. Sample: peripheral blood. These receptors all come from a man aged 45-65 years who had recovered from COVID-19.

This chain links TRBV5-5 with TRBJ2-6; tentative D call: TRBD2 (5 bases). Between the trimmed V and J ends, which lost 1 base and 0 bases, there was a span of 14 bases. CDR1 and CDR2 (germline): SGHKS, YYEKEE (reference sequence). The length of the CDR3 is 18 residues. The CDR3 nucleotides read TGTGCCAGCAGCTTGTTACGGGGAACAAACTCTGGGGCCAACGTCCTGACTTTC. Protein: CASSLLRGTNSGANVLTF.

This chain links TRBV19 with TRBJ1-1; D gene unclear. The CDR3 is 13 amino acids. The ends were cut back, 5 bases at V and 6 bases at J, with 13 bases in the middle. Germline V lookup: CDR1 LNHDA, CDR2 SQIVND (reference sequence). The chain's CDR3 is CASSVPVLPEAFF. The CDR3 DNA is TGTGCCAGTAGTGTTCCGGTTCTCCCTGAAGCTTTCTTT.

The genes are TRBV11-2 and TRBJ2-3; the D gene is possibly TRBD1 (6 bases). The CDR3 loop spans 16 amino acids. The germline V gene encodes CDR1 SGHAT and CDR2 FQNNGV. Trimming stripped 1 base from V and 3 bases from J, with 14 bases between. The CDR3 region is CASSLGWGRETDTQYF. DNA for the CDR3: TGTGCCAGCAGCTTAGGCTGGGGGCGCGAAACAGATACGCAGTATTTT.

In this sample, this clone turned up once. The CDR3 coding sequence is TGCGCCAGCAGTGCGCTAGCGGGAGGGCCGGTAGATACGCAGTATTTT. This sequence encodes CASSALAGGPVDTQYF. The chain is built from TRBV10-2 and TRBJ2-3, with TRBD2 identical over 12 bases. Trimming took 4 bases from V and 5 from J; bases not matched to a gene: 7. Germline V lookup: CDR1 WSHSY, CDR2 SAAADI. This CDR3 spans 16 amino acids.

This clone has just one count. CDR3 loop: CASSWTRGQGDPGELFF. The CDR3 nucleotides read TGTGCCAGCAGCTGGACCCGGGGACAGGGAGATCCCGGGGAGCTGTTTTTT. The chain recombines TRBV11-2 with TRBJ2-2; 9 bases fit TRBD1. CDR3 length: 17 amino acids. Germline V gene data show CDR1 as SGHAT and CDR2 as FQNNGV. The ends lost 4 bases at V and 6 bases at J; junction bases unmatched: 12.

The CDR3, as DNA: TGTGCCAGCAGCCACATAAGACTAGCGGGAGGGTTAAGGGATGAGCAGTTCTTC. This encodes CASSHIRLAGGLRDEQFF. The chain uses TRBV14 and TRBJ2-1, with 14 nucleotides matching TRBD2. CDR1 is SGHDN, CDR2 FVKESK, per germline. The ends lost 3 bases at V and 8 bases at J; junction bases unmatched: 12. The CDR3 spans 18 residues.

This chain uses TRBV18 with TRBJ2-6, with 14 bases aligning to TRBD2. Trimming at V came to 5 bases and at J to 2 bases, leaving 2 bases not matched to a gene. The CDR3 has 17 amino acids. Germline V gene data show CDR1 as KGHSH and CDR2 as LQKENI. CDR3 in amino acids: CASSGGLAGAGANVLTF. CDR3 bases: TGTGCCAGCTCAGGGGGACTAGCGGGAGCTGGGGCCAACGTCCTGACTTTC.

This chain connects TRBV6-5 to TRBJ1-6; D gene unclear. The CDR3 spans 13 residues. From germline, CDR1 is MNHEY and CDR2 SVGAGI. Trimming took 6 bases from V and 8 from J, leaving 11 bases between them. DNA of the CDR3: TGTGCCAGCAGGTACCCAGGCCATTCACCCCTCCACTTT. This gives the protein CASRYPGHSPLHF.

The chain has TRBV18 and TRBJ2-7; D is possibly TRBD1 (6 bases). V was trimmed by 1 base and J by 2 bases, leaving 15 bases between them. Germline CDR1 and CDR2: KGHSH and LQKENI. This CDR3 has 16 amino acids. The CDR3 protein is CASSPRQGSATYEQYF. CDR3 bases: TGTGCCAGCTCACCACGGCAGGGGTCAGCCACCTACGAGCAGTACTTC. Using reference TRBV18 and TRBJ2-7 for the parts outside the CDR3, the full variable domain is NAGVMQNPRHLVRRRGQEARLRCSPMKGHSHVYWYRQLPEEGLKFMVYLQKENIIDESGMPKERFSAEFPKEGPSILRIQQVVRGDSAAYFCASSPRQGSATYEQYFGPGTRLTVT.

The V gene is TRBV5-5, the J gene TRBJ2-1, with D hard to call. Germline-derived CDR1 and CDR2 are SGHKS and YYEKEE (reference sequence). Trimming pared 0 bases from V and 5 bases from J, leaving 9 bases between. The CDR3 is 14 residues long. The CDR3 loop is CASSLGQINNEQFF. The CDR3 DNA follows: TGTGCCAGCAGCTTGGGTCAGATAAACAATGAGCAGTTCTTC.

This chain uses TRBV5-5 with TRBJ2-7, with TRBD1 as a possible D gene (6 bases). The germline V and J ends were trimmed by 5 bases and 6 bases, with 21 bases remaining between them. This CDR3 is 15 amino acids long. The germline gives CDR1 SGHKS, CDR2 YYEKEE (reference sequence). The CDR3 loop is CASSFTGYSLGEQYF. As DNA, the CDR3 is TGTGCCAGCAGTTTTACAGGGTATTCCCTCGGCGAGCAGTACTTC.

This clone was seen once. The rearrangement joins TRBV19 to TRBJ1-5, with 7 bases lining up with TRBD1. Per the germline V gene, CDR1 is LNHDA and CDR2 is SQIVND (reference sequence). This CDR3 comprises 15 residues. V was clipped by 3 bases and J by 3 bases; unmatched bases: 5. CDR3 sequence reads: CASSMGTEDNQPQHF. CDR3 nucleotides: TGTGCCAGTAGTATGGGGACAGAAGACAATCAGCCCCAGCATTTT.

The chain has TRBV13 and TRBJ1-2; 8 nucleotides align to TRBD1. The germline V gene encodes CDR1 PRHDT and CDR2 FYEKMQ (reference sequence). This CDR3 region has 14 residues. The J segment lost 5 bases and the V segment lost 2 bases, leaving 4 bases of the junction unmatched. CDR3 in amino acids: CASSLRDRTYGYTF. CDR3 coding DNA: TGTGCCAGCAGCTTACGGGACAGGACATATGGCTACACCTTC.

The gene calls are TRBV2 and TRBJ2-5; D ambiguous. Germline V gives CDR1 SNHLY, CDR2 FYNNEI. CDR3 size: 14 residues. V lost 10 bases to trimming and J lost 4 bases, with 19 bases between them. CDR3 nucleotides: TGTGCCACCACCATGGTCATGCCCGGAGAGACCCAGTACTTC. Its protein product is CATTMVMPGETQYF.

The CDR3 loop is CASSQELREDYGYTF. The CDR3 coding sequence is TGCGCCAGCAGCCAAGAGCTCAGGGAGGACTATGGCTACACCTTC. The J gene is TRBJ1-2, the V gene TRBV4-3; D is perhaps TRBD1 (5 bases). Germline V gives CDR1 LGHNA, CDR2 YSLEER. The CDR3 covers 15 residues. Trimming left V 0 bases short and J 3 bases short, with 11 bases between.

V and J are TRBV30 and TRBJ2-1; 7 bases are shared with TRBD2. The V segment lost 2 bases and the J segment 14 bases; nucleotides outside the gene matches: 18. The length of the CDR3 is 15 residues. CDR1 and CDR2 from the germline V gene are GTSNPN and SVGIG (reference sequence). This CDR3 reads CAWSPRGVGFGRKFF. As DNA, the CDR3 is TGTGCCTGGAGTCCCCGGGGGGTGGGGTTCGGGCGGAAGTTCTTC.

In this sample, this clone turned up once. This chain connects TRBV7-2 to TRBJ2-2, with D unresolved. The CDR3 length is 12 residues. V was shortened by 4 bases and J by 2 bases, with 2 bases between the two germline ends. Germline V gene lookup returns CDR1 SGHTA and CDR2 FQGNSA. The CDR3 DNA reads as TGTGCCAGCAGCTCAAACACCGGGGAGCTGTTTTTT. Protein sequence: CASSSNTGELFF.

The chain combines TRBV18 with TRBJ2-5, with 11 bases identical to TRBD2. CDR1 is KGHSH and CDR2 is LQKENI in the germline V gene. Trimming cost V 4 bases and J 4 bases; bases outside gene matches: 2. The CDR3 has 14 amino acids. This CDR3 is CASSLAGGSETQYF. In nucleotides, the CDR3 is TGTGCCAGCTCACTAGCGGGAGGGTCAGAGACCCAGTACTTC.

The chain joins TRBV6-1 to TRBJ2-7; the D is unclear. The length of the CDR3 is 17 residues. V was shortened by 0 bases and J by 3 bases, with 18 bases between the two germline ends. CDR1 MNHNS and CDR2 SASEGT come from the germline V gene. CDR3 amino acids: CASSEATDIPYHYEQYF. In nucleotides, the CDR3 is TGTGCCAGCAGTGAAGCAACCGACATTCCCTACCACTACGAGCAGTACTTC.

This rearrangement joins TRBV19 to TRBJ1-5; the D is unclear. CDR1 and CDR2 from the germline V gene are LNHDA and SQIVND (reference sequence). The V end lost 6 bases, the J end lost 6 bases, and 18 bases lay between the germline ends. This CDR3 contains 15 residues. The CDR3 DNA reads TGTGCCAGTAGATCCGACCGACGGTCGGGTCAGCCCCAGCATTTT. Amino acids: CASRSDRRSGQPQHF.

The V call is TRBV9, the J call TRBJ2-1; D unclear. This CDR3 contains 16 residues. CDR1 and CDR2 (germline): SGDLS, YYNGEE. With 4 bases removed from V and 6 bases from J, the gap between germline ends came to 20 bases. The CDR3: CASSQNDSPGRNEQFF. The CDR3 DNA reads TGTGCCAGCAGCCAGAACGATTCACCGGGTCGCAATGAGCAGTTCTTC.

V gene TRBV7-8 combines with J gene TRBJ1-1; TRBD1 is a possible D gene (6 bases). Trimming stripped 4 bases from V and 10 bases from J, with 19 bases between. The CDR3 has 14 residues. Per the germline V gene, CDR1 is SGHVS and CDR2 is FQNEAQ. This CDR3 is CASSYFASGGTAFF. The CDR3 DNA is TGTGCCAGCAGCTACTTCGCCTCGGGGGGCACAGCTTTCTTT.

The J gene is TRBJ2-5, the V gene TRBV5-1, with TRBD2 matching 7 bases. This CDR3 is built from 15 residues. Germline V gene lookup returns CDR1 SGHRS and CDR2 YFSETQ. The V and J ends lost 2 bases and 9 bases, in that order; junction bases with no gene match: 13. CDR3 in DNA: TGCGCCAGCAGCTTCCTCGCGGGAGAGCCCGCGGCCCAGTACTTC. Its translation: CASSFLAGEPAAQYF.

V and J are TRBV7-9 and TRBJ2-7; 12 positions agree with TRBD2. With 4 bases clipped from V and 1 base from J, the junction kept 2 bases outside the gene matches. The germline CDR1 and CDR2 sequences are SEHNR and FQNEAQ (reference sequence). The CDR3 loop spans 15 amino acids. CDR3 residues: CASSSSGRASYEQYF. The CDR3 bases are TGTGCCAGCAGCTCTAGCGGGAGGGCGTCCTACGAGCAGTACTTC. Full variable domain (remainder filled in from reference TRBV7-9 and TRBJ2-7): DTGVSQNPRHKITKRGQNVTFRCDPISEHNRLYWYRQTLGQGPEFLTYFQNEAQLEKSRLLSDRFSAERPKGSFSTLEIQRTEQGDSAMYLCASSSSGRASYEQYFGPGTRLTVT.

This clone was counted between two and nine times. The chain couples TRBV30 to TRBJ1-2; 7 nucleotides match TRBD1. With 0 bases clipped from V and 6 bases from J, the junction kept 4 bases outside the gene matches. Per germline, CDR1 GTSNPN and CDR2 SVGIG (reference sequence). This CDR3 region has 13 residues. CDR3 bases: TGTGCCTGGAGTGTAACAGGGGCGAATGGCTACACCTTC. Residues: CAWSVTGANGYTF. The whole variable domain, remainder taken from reference TRBV30 and TRBJ1-2, is SQTIHQWPATLVQPVGSPLSLECTVEGTSNPNLYWYRQAAGRGLQLLFYSVGIGQISSEVPQNLSASRPQDRQFILSSKKLLLSDSGFYLCAWSVTGANGYTFGSGTRLTVV.

The V gene is TRBV30, the J gene TRBJ2-2; D is undetermined. V was cut by 2 bases and J by 4 bases, with 11 bases left in between. Per the germline V gene, CDR1 is GTSNPN and CDR2 is SVGIG (reference sequence). This CDR3 comprises 14 residues. This CDR3 is CAWSSIRGTGELFF. CDR3 DNA: TGTGCCTGGAGTAGTATTCGCGGCACCGGGGAGCTGTTTTTT.

The chain recombines TRBV13 with TRBJ2-2; 9 bases are shared with TRBD2. Trimming removed 11 bases from V and 2 bases from J; junction bases left unmatched: 6. Germline loops: CDR1 PRHDT, CDR2 FYEKMQ (reference sequence). This CDR3 spans 14 amino acids. CDR3 in amino acids: CAAQTSGNTGELFF. CDR3 DNA sequence: TGTGCCGCCCAGACTAGCGGCAACACCGGGGAGCTGTTTTTT.

The V gene is TRBV6-5, the J gene TRBJ2-1; no reliable D call. Trimming left V 0 bases short and J 5 bases short, with 11 bases between. The CDR3 has 15 amino acids. CDR1 is MNHEY and CDR2 is SVGAGI in the germline V gene. Here the CDR3 reads CASSYSANRNNEQFF. CDR3 bases: TGTGCCAGCAGTTACTCAGCGAATAGAAACAATGAGCAGTTCTTC.

This clone was detected only once. The genes are TRBV3-1 (or the pseudogene TRBV3-2) and TRBJ2-2, with a tentative D call TRBD1 (6 bases). There are 15 residues in the CDR3. Germline-derived CDR1 and CDR2 are LGHDT and YNNKEL (reference sequence). Trimming took 5 bases from V and 4 from J, leaving 14 bases between them. CDR3: CASSYVRGATGELFF. The CDR3 nucleotides read TGTGCCAGCAGCTACGTCAGGGGTGCCACCGGGGAGCTGTTTTTT.

This clone was seen just once. The chain uses TRBV29-1 and TRBJ1-2; TRBD1 agrees at 10 bases. The CDR3 sequence is 12 residues long. Germline V gene sequence: CDR1 SQVTM, CDR2 ANQGSEA. V shed 7 bases and J 7 bases; nucleotides not matched to a gene: 6. The CDR3 here is CSATGQGIGYTF. The CDR3 bases are TGCAGCGCTACGGGACAGGGGATTGGCTACACCTTC.